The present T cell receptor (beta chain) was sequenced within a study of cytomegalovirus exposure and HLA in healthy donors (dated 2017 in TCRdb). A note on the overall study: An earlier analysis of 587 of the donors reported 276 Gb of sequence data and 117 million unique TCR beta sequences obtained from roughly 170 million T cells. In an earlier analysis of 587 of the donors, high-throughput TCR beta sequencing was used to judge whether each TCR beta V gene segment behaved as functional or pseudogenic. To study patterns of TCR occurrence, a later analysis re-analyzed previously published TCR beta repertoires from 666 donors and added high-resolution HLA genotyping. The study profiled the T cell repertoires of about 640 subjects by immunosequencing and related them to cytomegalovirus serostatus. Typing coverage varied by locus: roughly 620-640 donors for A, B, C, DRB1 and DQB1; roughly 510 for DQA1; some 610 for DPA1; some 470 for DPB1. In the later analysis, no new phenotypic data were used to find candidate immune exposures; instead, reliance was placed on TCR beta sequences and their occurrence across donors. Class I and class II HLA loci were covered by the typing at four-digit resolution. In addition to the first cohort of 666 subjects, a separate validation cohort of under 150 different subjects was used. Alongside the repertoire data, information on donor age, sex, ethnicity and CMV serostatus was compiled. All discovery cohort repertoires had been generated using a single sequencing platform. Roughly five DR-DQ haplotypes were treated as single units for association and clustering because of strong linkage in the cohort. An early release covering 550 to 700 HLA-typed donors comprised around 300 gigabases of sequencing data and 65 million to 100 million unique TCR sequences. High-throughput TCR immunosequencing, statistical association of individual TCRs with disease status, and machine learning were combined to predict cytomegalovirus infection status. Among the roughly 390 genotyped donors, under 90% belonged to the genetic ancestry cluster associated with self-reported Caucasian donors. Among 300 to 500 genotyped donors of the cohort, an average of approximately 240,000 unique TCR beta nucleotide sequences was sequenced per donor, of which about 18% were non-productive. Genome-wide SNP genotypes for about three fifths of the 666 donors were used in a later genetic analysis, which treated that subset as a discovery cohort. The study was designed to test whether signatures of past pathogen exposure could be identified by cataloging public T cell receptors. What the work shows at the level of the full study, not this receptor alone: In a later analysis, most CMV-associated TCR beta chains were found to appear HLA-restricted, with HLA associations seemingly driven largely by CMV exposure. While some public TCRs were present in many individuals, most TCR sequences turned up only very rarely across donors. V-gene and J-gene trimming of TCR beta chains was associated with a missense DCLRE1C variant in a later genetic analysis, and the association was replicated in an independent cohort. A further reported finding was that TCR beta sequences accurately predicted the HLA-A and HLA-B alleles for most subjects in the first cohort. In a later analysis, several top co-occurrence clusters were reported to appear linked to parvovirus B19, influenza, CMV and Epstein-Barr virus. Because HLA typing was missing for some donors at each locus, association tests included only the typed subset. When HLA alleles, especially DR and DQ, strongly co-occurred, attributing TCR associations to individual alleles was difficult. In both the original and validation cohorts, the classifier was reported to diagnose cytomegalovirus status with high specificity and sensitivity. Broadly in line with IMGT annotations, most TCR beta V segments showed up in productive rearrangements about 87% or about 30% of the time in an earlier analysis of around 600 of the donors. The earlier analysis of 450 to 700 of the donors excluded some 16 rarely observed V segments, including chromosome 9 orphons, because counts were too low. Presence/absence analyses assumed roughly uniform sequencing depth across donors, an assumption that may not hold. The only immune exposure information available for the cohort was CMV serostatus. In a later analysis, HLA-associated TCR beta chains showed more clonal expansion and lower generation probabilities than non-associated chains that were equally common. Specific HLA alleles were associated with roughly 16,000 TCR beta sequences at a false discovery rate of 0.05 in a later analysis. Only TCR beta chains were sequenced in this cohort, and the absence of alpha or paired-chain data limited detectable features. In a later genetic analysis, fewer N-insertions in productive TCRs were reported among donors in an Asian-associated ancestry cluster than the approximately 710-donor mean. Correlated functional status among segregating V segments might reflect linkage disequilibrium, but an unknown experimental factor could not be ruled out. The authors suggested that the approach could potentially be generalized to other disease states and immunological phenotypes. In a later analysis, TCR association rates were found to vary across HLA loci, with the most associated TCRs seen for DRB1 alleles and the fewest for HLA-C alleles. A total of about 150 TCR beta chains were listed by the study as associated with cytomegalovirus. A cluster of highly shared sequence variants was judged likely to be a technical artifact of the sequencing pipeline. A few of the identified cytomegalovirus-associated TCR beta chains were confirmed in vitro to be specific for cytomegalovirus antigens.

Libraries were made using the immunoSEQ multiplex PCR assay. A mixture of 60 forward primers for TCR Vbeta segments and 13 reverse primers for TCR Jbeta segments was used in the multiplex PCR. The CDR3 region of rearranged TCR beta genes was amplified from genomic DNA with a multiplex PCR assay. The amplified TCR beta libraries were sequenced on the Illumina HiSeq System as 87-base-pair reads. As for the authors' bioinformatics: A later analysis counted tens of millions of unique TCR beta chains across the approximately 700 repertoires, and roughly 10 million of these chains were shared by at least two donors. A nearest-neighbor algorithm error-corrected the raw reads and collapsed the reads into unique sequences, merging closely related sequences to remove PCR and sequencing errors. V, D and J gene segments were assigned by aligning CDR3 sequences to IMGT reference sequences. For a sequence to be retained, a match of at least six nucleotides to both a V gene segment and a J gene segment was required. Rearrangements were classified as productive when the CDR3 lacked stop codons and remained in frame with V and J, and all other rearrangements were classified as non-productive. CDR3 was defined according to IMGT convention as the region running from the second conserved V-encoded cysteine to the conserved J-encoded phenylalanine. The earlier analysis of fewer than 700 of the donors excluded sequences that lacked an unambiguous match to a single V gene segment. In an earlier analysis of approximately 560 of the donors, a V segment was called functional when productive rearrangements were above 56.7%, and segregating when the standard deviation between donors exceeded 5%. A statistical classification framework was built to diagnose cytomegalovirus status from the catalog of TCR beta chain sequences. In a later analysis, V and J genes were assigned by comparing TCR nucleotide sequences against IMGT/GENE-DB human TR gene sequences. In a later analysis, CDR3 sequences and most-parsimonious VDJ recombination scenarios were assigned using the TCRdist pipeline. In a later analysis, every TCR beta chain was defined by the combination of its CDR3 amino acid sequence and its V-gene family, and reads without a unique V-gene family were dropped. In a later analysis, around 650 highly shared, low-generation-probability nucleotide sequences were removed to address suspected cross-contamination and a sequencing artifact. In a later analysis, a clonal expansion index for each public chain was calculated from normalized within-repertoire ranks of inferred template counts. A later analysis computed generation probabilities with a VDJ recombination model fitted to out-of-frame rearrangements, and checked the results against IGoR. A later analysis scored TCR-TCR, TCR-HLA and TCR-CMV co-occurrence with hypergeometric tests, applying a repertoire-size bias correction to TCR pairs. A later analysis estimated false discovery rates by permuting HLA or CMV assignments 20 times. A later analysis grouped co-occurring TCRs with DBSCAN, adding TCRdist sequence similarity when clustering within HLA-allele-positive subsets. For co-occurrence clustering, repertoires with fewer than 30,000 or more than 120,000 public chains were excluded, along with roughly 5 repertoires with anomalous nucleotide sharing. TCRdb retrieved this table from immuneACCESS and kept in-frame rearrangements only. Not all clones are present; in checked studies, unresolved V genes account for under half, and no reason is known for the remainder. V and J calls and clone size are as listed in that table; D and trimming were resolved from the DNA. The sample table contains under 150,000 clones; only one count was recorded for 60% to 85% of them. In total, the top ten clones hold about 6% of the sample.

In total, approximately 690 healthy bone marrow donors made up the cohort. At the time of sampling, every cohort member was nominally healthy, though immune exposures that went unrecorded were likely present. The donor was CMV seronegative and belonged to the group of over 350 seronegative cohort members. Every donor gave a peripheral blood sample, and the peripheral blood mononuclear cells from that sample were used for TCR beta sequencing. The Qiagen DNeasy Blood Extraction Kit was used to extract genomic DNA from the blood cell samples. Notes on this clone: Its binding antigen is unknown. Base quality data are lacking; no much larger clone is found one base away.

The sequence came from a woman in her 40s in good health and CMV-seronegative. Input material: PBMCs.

The CDR3 here reads CASSKSGLAGDEQFF. The DNA sequence is given as TGCGCCAGCAGCAAGTCCGGACTAGCGGGAGATGAGCAGTTCTTC. The chain couples TRBV10-1 to TRBJ2-1; the central 13 bases match TRBD2. Via the germline V gene (reference sequence), CDR1 is WNHNN and CDR2 SYGVQD. Trimming takes 6 bases off V and 8 bases off J; junction bases not matched to a gene: 7. The CDR3 covers 15 residues, taking in both the cysteine and the phenylalanine. Just CDR3 DNA is preserved here, 45 bases in frame from base 1.